This is a list of T cell receptor beta chains from one sample in a study of cytomegalovirus exposure and HLA in healthy donors. Sequencing was performed with immunoSEQ multiplex PCR; in TCRdb, only in-frame clones are kept and a portion is missing. The repertoire table contains about 41,000 clones. The sample taken for sequencing was PBMCs. The receptors were gathered from a man aged 25 to 40 in good health and CMV-seronegative. CDR3s include the opening cysteine and the closing phenylalanine or tryptophan. Fields, in order: V gene, D gene, J gene, CDR3 protein, CDR3 DNA. A D gene is named only where the DNA matches it firmly.

TRBV5-1,TRBD2,TRBJ2-3,CASSSATSGYTDTQYF,TGCGCCAGCAGCTCCGCGACTAGCGGATACACAGATACGCAGTATTTT
TRBV11-2,TRBD2,TRBJ2-7,CASSHGTSHEQYF,TGTGCCAGCAGCCATGGGACTAGCCACGAGCAGTACTTC
TRBV6-5,.,TRBJ2-7,CASSYGRYAKEQYF,TGTGCCAGCAGTTACGGGAGGTACGCAAAAGAGCAGTACTTC
TRBV9,.,TRBJ1-1,CASSVDSGATEAFF,TGTGCCAGCAGCGTAGATTCGGGAGCCACTGAAGCTTTCTTT
TRBV6-1,TRBD2,TRBJ2-3,CASSGLSGSADTQYF,TGTGCCAGCAGTGGACTTAGCGGGAGTGCAGATACGCAGTATTTT
TRBV5-1,.,TRBJ1-2,CASSLDISGYTF,TGCGCCAGCAGCTTGGACATTTCCGGCTACACCTTC
TRBV30,TRBD1,TRBJ1-2,CAWATDQGAAGYTF,TGTGCCTGGGCAACTGATCAGGGGGCGGCTGGCTACACCTTC
TRBV7-9,.,TRBJ1-4,CASSPDGQGWANEKLFF,TGTGCCAGCAGCCCGGACGGGCAGGGTTGGGCTAATGAAAAACTGTTTTTT
TRBV29-1,.,TRBJ1-2,CSVEGRQAHYGYTF,TGCAGCGTTGAAGGGCGACAGGCCCACTATGGCTACACCTTC
TRBV19,.,TRBJ1-2,CASTKDSNYGYTF,TGTGCCAGTACAAAGGACAGTAACTATGGCTACACCTTC
TRBV2,TRBD2,TRBJ2-7,CASSESSGSTSHEQYF,TGTGCCAGCAGTGAATCTAGCGGGAGCACCAGCCACGAGCAGTACTTC
TRBV13,.,TRBJ1-1,CASSLTGNTEAFF,TGTGCCAGCAGCTTGACAGGGAACACTGAAGCTTTCTTT
TRBV7-7,TRBD2,TRBJ2-5,CASSLSLAEETQYF,TGTGCTAGCAGCTTAAGTCTAGCGGAAGAGACCCAGTACTTC
TRBV9,.,TRBJ1-1,CASSDGVNTEAFF,TGTGCCAGCAGCGATGGAGTGAACACTGAAGCTTTCTTT
TRBV13,TRBD2,TRBJ2-7,CASSLSPSGGYEQYF,TGTGCCAGCAGCTTATCCCCTAGCGGGGGTTACGAGCAGTACTTC
TRBV10-3,TRBD1,TRBJ2-7,CATSGTETYEQYF,TGTGCCACCTCCGGGACAGAAACCTACGAGCAGTACTTC
TRBV6-5,.,TRBJ2-7,CASSYSLGVGEQYF,TGTGCCAGCAGTTACTCATTAGGGGTGGGCGAGCAGTACTTC
TRBV7-2,.,TRBJ1-2,CASSLAPGNYGYTF,TGTGCCAGCAGCTTAGCGCCAGGAAACTATGGCTACACCTTC
TRBV5-4,TRBD2,TRBJ2-3,CASSLGTSGTSTDTQYF,TGTGCCAGCAGCCTAGGGACTAGCGGGACTAGCACAGATACGCAGTATTTT
TRBV28,.,TRBJ1-5,CASSFQGRQPQHF,TGTGCCAGCAGTTTCCAGGGGAGACAGCCCCAGCATTTT
TRBV7-3,.,TRBJ2-2,CASSSSKRTKLFF,TGTGCCAGCAGCTCCTCTAAAAGGACAAAGCTGTTTTTT
TRBV7-9,.,TRBJ2-7,CASSLVTGSYEQYF,TGTGCCAGCAGCTTAGTAACAGGGAGCTACGAGCAGTACTTC
TRBV5-1,TRBD2,TRBJ2-7,CASRLERGSYEQYF,TGCGCCAGCCGCTTAGAGCGGGGCTCATACGAGCAGTACTTC
TRBV5-1,TRBD1,TRBJ1-2,CASSLAGTGGEGYTF,TGCGCCAGCAGCTTGGCCGGGACAGGGGGCGAGGGCTACACCTTC
TRBV5-4,.,TRBJ2-7,CAFQGGDSYEQYF,TGTGCCTTCCAGGGGGGAGACTCCTACGAGCAGTACTTC
TRBV7-8,.,TRBJ2-7,CASRTASYEQYF,TGTGCCAGCAGGACAGCGAGCTACGAGCAGTACTTC
TRBV2,TRBD1,TRBJ2-7,CASSYPDRVDYEQYF,TGTGCCAGCAGTTACCCGGACAGGGTGGACTACGAGCAGTACTTC
TRBV30,.,TRBJ1-2,CAWSALGGFYGYTF,TGTGCCTGGAGTGCCCTCGGGGGGTTCTATGGCTACACCTTC
TRBV30,TRBD2,TRBJ2-1,CAWSDEGAGGAYNEQFF,TGTGCCTGGAGTGACGAAGGGGCGGGAGGGGCCTACAATGAGCAGTTCTTC
TRBV4-3,.,TRBJ1-1,CASSHDLMGGTEAFF,TGCGCCAGCAGCCACGACCTTATGGGAGGCACTGAAGCTTTCTTT
TRBV4-3,.,TRBJ1-2,CASSQARQEYGYTF,TGCGCCAGCAGCCAGGCCCGACAGGAGTATGGCTACACCTTC
TRBV5-1,TRBD2,TRBJ2-2,CASSTGLAGAGTGELFF,TGCGCCAGCAGCACCGGACTAGCGGGAGCCGGGACCGGGGAGCTGTTTTTT
TRBV9,TRBD2,TRBJ2-3,CASSSRFSGGADTQYF,TGTGCCAGCAGCTCCCGATTCAGCGGGGGAGCAGATACGCAGTATTTT
TRBV27,.,TRBJ1-6,CASSLQGPGGLHF,TGTGCCAGCAGTTTACAGGGCCCCGGAGGGCTCCACTTT
TRBV6-4,.,TRBJ2-3,CASSEAGTDTQYF,TGTGCCAGCAGTGAAGCGGGCACAGATACGCAGTATTTT
TRBV11-2,.,TRBJ2-4,CASSPGNIQYF,TGTGCCAGCAGTCCAGGGAACATTCAGTACTTC
TRBV6-5,TRBD1,TRBJ1-2,CASSYTRQGLYGYTF,TGTGCCAGCAGTTACACCCGACAGGGGCTCTATGGCTACACCTTC